The entry below describes one T cell receptor (beta chain). What it binds is unknown. The data were taken from a study of monozygotic twins with inflammatory bowel disease. Regarding the study as a whole: Those with IBD had lower TCRbeta diversity (inverse Simpson) than their healthy co-twins did.

Germline CDR1 DFQATT, CDR2 SNEGSKA (reference sequence). The CDR3 contains 17 residues. No DNA is given; TCRdb re-called the 5' RACE reads and lists each CDR3 protein once. Its clone listing holds approximately 85,000 distinct CDR3 sequences. The receptor was derived from a human donor with ulcerative colitis or Crohn's disease, or a healthy co-twin of an affected twin (not recorded which). The chain uses TRBV20-1 and TRBJ2-3. Specimen: blood. This CDR3 reads CSATTTTSGTSTDTQYF.